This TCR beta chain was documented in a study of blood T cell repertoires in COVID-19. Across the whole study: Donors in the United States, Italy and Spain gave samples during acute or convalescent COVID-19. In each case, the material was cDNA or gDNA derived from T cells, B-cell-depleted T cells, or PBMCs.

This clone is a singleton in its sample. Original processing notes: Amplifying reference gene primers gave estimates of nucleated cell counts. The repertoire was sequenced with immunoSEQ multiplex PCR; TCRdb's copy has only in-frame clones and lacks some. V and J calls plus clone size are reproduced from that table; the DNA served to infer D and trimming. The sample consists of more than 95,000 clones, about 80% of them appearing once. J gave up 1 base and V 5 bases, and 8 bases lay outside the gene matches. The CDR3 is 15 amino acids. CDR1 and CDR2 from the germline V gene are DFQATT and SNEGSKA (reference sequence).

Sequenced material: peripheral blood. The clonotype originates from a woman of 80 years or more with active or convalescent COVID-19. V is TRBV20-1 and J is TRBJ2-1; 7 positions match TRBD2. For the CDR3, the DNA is TGCAGTGCTGGTGTAGCGGGTCCATCCTACAATGAGCAGTTCTTC. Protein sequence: CSAGVAGPSYNEQFF.